The sequence of this TCR beta chain was determined in a study of T cell responses to AZD1222 COVID-19 vaccine. The method was immunoSEQ multiplex PCR; TCRdb's version includes in-frame clones alone and lacks a portion of them. Of approximately 300,000 clones listed, around 93% were seen once; the top ten hold less than 0.65%. CDR3 length equals 13 residues. Germline V gene data show CDR1 as SGHDT and CDR2 as YYEEEE. Between the trimmed V and J ends, which lost 5 bases and 3 bases, there was a span of 11 bases. This receptor was obtained from an adult who received the AZD1222 COVID-19 vaccine. Sequenced here: peripheral blood, sampled 28 days after the second AZD1222 dose. The chain has TRBV5-6 and TRBJ1-2, with D uncertain. CDR3 loop: CASSGSSHYGYTF. CDR3 in DNA: TGTGCCAGCAGTGGATCCAGTCACTATGGCTACACCTTC.